These 13 T cell receptor beta chains share one sample of origin, sequenced in a study of CD8+ T cells in alopecia areata. RNA was isolated and reverse transcribed to cDNA, the sequencing template. The table came from immunoSEQ multiplex PCR; TCRdb's copy has only in-frame clones and leaves some out. The table lists approximately 300,000 clones, roughly 50% of them singletons, with around 1.8% in the top ten. Sample treatment: oral pan-JAK inhibitor, 5-10 mg twice daily. The sequenced sample was CD4+ T cells sorted from blood, obtained at week 24, from a patient treated with tofacitinib. The receptors shown here come from a human donor with alopecia areata.

This clone showed up just once. This chain uses TRBV4-1 with TRBJ2-3, with D maybe TRBD2 (7 bases). The CDR3 runs to 15 residues. The germline V gene has CDR1 MGHRA and CDR2 YSYEKL. V lost 0 bases to trimming and J lost 4 bases, with 11 bases between them. CDR3 sequence reads: CASSQDTGRADTQYF. The CDR3 region has the DNA TGCGCCAGCAGCCAAGATACAGGGAGGGCAGATACGCAGTATTTT.

In this sample, this clone turned up a few times. The rearrangement links TRBV29-1 to TRBJ2-1, with D tentatively TRBD1 (6 bases). V lost 6 bases, J lost 9 bases, and 15 bases lay in between. CDR1 SQVTM and CDR2 ANQGSEA come from the germline V gene. The CDR3 is 12 residues long. The CDR3 protein is CSVSDSPGEQFF. The CDR3 coding sequence is TGCAGCGTGTCGGACAGCCCTGGTGAGCAGTTCTTC.

This chain links TRBV7-2 with TRBJ2-2; weak D call: TRBD2 (5 bases). The CDR3 sequence is 13 residues long. Looked up from germline, CDR1 is SGHTA and CDR2 is FQGNSA. Trimming removed 3 bases from V and 7 bases from J, with 9 bases in between. The DNA of the CDR3 is TGTGCCAGCAGCTTCGAGGCGGGCGGGGAGCTGTTTTTT. Translated, it gives CASSFEAGGELFF.

The chain uses TRBV25-1 and TRBJ2-7; 9 bases fit TRBD1. The CDR3 consists of 13 residues. Germline loops: CDR1 MGHDK, CDR2 SYGVNS. Unmatched junction bases numbered 5, after V lost 6 bases and J lost 5 bases. The CDR3 region has the DNA TGTGCCAGCAGAGGGACAGGGAGGGACGAGCAGTACTTC. It yields the protein CASRGTGRDEQYF.

This clone has more than one count but fewer than ten. This rearrangement joins TRBV6-5 to TRBJ2-5, with D possibly TRBD1 on 6 matching bases. This CDR3 is built from 13 residues. CDR1 and CDR2 from the germline V gene are MNHEY and SVGAGI. Trimming took off 6 bases at V and 5 bases at J, with 13 bases between the two ends. The CDR3 bases are TGTGCCAGCAGCCGGACAGTAATGGAGACCCAGTACTTC. It yields the protein CASSRTVMETQYF.

This clone has only a few counts. The genes are TRBV7-3 and TRBJ2-2, with TRBD2 matching over 7 bases. The germline CDR1 and CDR2 sequences are SGHTA and FQGTGA. The CDR3 consists of 16 residues. V dropped 5 bases and J dropped 0; count of bases not matched to a gene: 6. CDR3 sequence (DNA): TGTGCCAGCAGCCCACTCAGCGGGGCGAACACCGGGGAGCTGTTTTTT. Translating gives CASSPLSGANTGELFF.

This clone was seen only a few times. The chain couples TRBV5-1 to TRBJ2-5; either TRBD1 or TRBD2 may supply D (5 bases each). Germline values: CDR1 SGHRS, CDR2 YFSETQ. Trimming left V 0 bases short and J 5 bases short, with 14 bases between. CDR3 size: 15 residues. CDR3 sequence reads: CASSLALGVRETQYF. Here the CDR3 DNA reads TGCGCCAGCAGCTTGGCCTTGGGGGTCCGCGAGACCCAGTACTTC.

This clone has only one observation. The chain has TRBV7-9 and TRBJ1-5; D unresolved. CDR1 and CDR2 from the germline V gene are SEHNR and FQNEAQ (reference sequence). With 1 base removed from V and 2 bases from J, the gap between germline ends came to 9 bases. The CDR3 is made up of 15 amino acids. In DNA form, the CDR3 reads TGTGCCAGCAGCTTAGGAGGTAACGGCAATCAGCCCCAGCATTTT. Translated, it gives CASSLGGNGNQPQHF.

The chain recombines TRBV6-5 with TRBJ2-3; TRBD2 matches 7 bases. Looked up from germline, CDR1 is MNHEY and CDR2 is SVGAGI. The CDR3 is 16 residues long. Trimming removed 0 bases from V and 0 bases from J; junction bases left unmatched: 3. The CDR3 spells CASSYSLAESTDTQYF. CDR3 nucleotides: TGTGCCAGCAGTTACTCCCTAGCGGAGAGCACAGATACGCAGTATTTT.

This sequence joins TRBV19 and TRBJ1-1; D perhaps matches TRBD1 (5 bases). The V gene lost 7 bases and the J gene lost 7 bases, with 22 bases spanning the gap. The CDR3 contains 15 residues. Germline V gene lookup returns CDR1 LNHDA and CDR2 SQIVND (reference sequence). The CDR3 protein is CASKPPGRGPIEAFF. As DNA, the CDR3 is TGTGCCAGTAAGCCCCCAGGTCGGGGACCAATTGAAGCTTTCTTT.

The table lists this clone with a few counts. This chain connects TRBV29-1 to TRBJ2-3; possibly TRBD1 for D (5 bases). Germline V gene lookup returns CDR1 SQVTM and CDR2 ANQGSEA. V was clipped by 3 bases and J by 2 bases, with 9 bases between them. There are 13 residues in the CDR3. The CDR3 bases are TGCAGCGTTGATCGACAGACCACAGATACGCAGTATTTT. Translating it yields CSVDRQTTDTQYF.

This chain uses TRBV10-3 with TRBJ2-3; D is possibly TRBD1 (6 bases). This CDR3 comprises 13 residues. V lost 6 bases to trimming and J lost 3 bases, with 10 bases between them. CDR1 and CDR2 from the germline V gene are ENHRY and SYGVKD. The chain's CDR3 is CAIRVDRTDTQYF. CDR3 DNA: TGTGCCATCAGGGTAGACAGGACAGATACGCAGTATTTT.

The chain couples TRBV29-1 to TRBJ1-2; D gene ambiguous. Germline CDR1 is SQVTM and CDR2 is ANQGSEA. The germline V and J ends were trimmed by 0 bases and 4 bases, with 9 bases remaining between them. The length of the CDR3 is 13 residues. CDR3 amino acids: CSVEDVGLYGYTF. CDR3 bases: TGCAGCGTTGAAGACGTCGGACTCTATGGCTACACCTTC.